This T cell receptor (beta chain) was identified during a study of cytomegalovirus exposure and HLA in healthy donors. Study at large: When 398 donors were genotyped, roughly 78% of them were found to fall in the Caucasian-associated ancestry cluster. Points from the study as a whole: In a later analysis, HLA-associated TCR beta chains were more clonally expanded than equally common others. Later on, an analysis found that several of the most significant clusters appeared to be linked to common viral pathogens, which included parvovirus B19.

Trimming cost V 8 bases and J 5 bases; bases outside gene matches: 4. The CDR3 totals 12 residues. The germline gives CDR1 SEHNR, CDR2 FQNEAQ (reference sequence). PCR used 60 Vbeta primers and 13 Jbeta primers. Sequenced by immunoSEQ multiplex PCR; TCRdb stores in-frame clones only, minus some. The sample gives under 150,000 clones, roughly four fifths of which show up once; 5.5% to 7% is in the top ten. A note on this clone: Its antigen is as yet unknown.

Donors showed nominal health when sampled, although they likely had unrecorded immune exposures. Source material: PBMCs. The origin of this receptor is a woman aged 40-49 years in good health and CMV-seropositive. The chain has TRBV7-9 and TRBJ1-2; 8 nucleotides line up with TRBD1. CDR3 nucleotide sequence: TGTGCCAGCGGACAGGGAAGTTATGGCTACACCTTC. It encodes CASGQGSYGYTF.